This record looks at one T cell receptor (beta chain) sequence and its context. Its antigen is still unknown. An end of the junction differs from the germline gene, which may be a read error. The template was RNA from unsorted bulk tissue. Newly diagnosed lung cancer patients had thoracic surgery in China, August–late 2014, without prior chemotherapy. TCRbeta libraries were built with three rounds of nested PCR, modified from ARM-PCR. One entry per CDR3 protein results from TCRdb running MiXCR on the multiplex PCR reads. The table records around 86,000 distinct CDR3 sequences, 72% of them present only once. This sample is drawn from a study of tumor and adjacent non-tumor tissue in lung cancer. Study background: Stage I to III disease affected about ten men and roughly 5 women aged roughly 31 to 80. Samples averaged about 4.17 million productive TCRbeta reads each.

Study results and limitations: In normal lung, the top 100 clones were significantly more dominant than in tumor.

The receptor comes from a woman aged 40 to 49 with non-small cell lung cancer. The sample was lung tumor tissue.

CDR3 amino acids: CASGHPPRGFVYGYTF. The CDR3 coding sequence is TGCGCCAGCGGCCACCCTCCCCGAGGTTTCGTCTATGGCTATACCTTC. The J gene is TRBJ1-2, the V gene TRBV4-1; no definite D call. The CDR3 runs 16 residues. The germline CDR1 and CDR2 sequences are MGHRA and YSYEKL.